Here is one TCR beta chain with its context. This sample was included in a study of blood T cell repertoires in COVID-19. Across the whole study: COVID-19 samples collected from the United States, Italy and Spain covered acute and convalescent phases. PBMCs, B-cell-depleted T cells, or T cells were the source of the cDNA or gDNA that made up the material.

The CDR3 is 16 residues long. Germline CDR1 reads SGHNT; CDR2 reads YENEEA. V lost 2 bases to trimming and J lost 1 base, with 11 bases between them. Authors' processing steps: Estimated nucleated cell counts came from reference gene primer amplification. Profiling relied on immunoSEQ multiplex PCR, and the TCRdb table lists in-frame clones only, not all of them. V and J calls and clone size are as listed in that table; D and trimming were resolved from the DNA. The profile shows around 64,000 clones, more than 75% of them singletons. The V gene is TRBV11-3, the J gene TRBJ2-2, with D possibly being TRBD1 (6 bases). Sequences were obtained from peripheral blood. The TCR comes from a human donor in a cohort sampled during active COVID-19. The CDR3 here is CASSLSRGWNTGELFF. CDR3 bases: TGTGCCAGCAGCTTATCCAGGGGTTGGAACACCGGGGAGCTGTTTTTT.